This record concerns one T cell receptor (gamma chain) sequence. Its antigen is undetermined. In germline, CDR1 is GITISATS, CDR2 ISYDGTV (reference sequence). With 5 bases clipped from V and 3 bases from J, the junction kept 13 bases outside the gene matches. The CDR3 is made up of 15 amino acids. These data are taken from a study of Vδ1+ human thymocytes. The sorted cells were CD3+ Vdelta1+ Vdelta2- thymocytes from alphabeta-depleted thymus. Study conclusions and caveats: Despite high sort purity, about a fifth of thymic T cell receptor delta sequences were Vdelta2. Bulk data may be misread because of unexpected Vdelta2 sequences. In the thymus, TRG and TRD repertoires looked highly polyclonal with Gaussian CDR3 lengths.

RNA was extracted from the cells and then reverse transcribed. Multiplex PCR used pooled V-gene forward primers and a constant-region reverse primer to amplify CDR3s. TCRdb reanalyzed the multiplex PCR reads using CATT. The sample carries roughly 9,300 gamma-chain clones, 55% to 60% recorded once. V is TRGV9 and J is TRGJ1 or TRGJ2. TCRdb carries no J gene annotation; the J gene was assigned here by matching the DNA with germline. Material: Vdelta1+ gamma-delta thymocytes from the thymus. Subset denoted: FACS-sorted CD3+ TCRalphabeta- TCRVdelta1+ TCRVdelta2- thymocytes. The receptor was isolated from a girl younger than two who had congenital heart surgery. CDR3 nucleotides: TGTGCCTTGTGGGGGGCCCGGCTGGGTTATTATAAGAAACTCTTT. It codes for CALWGARLGYYKKLF.